A selection of T cell receptor beta chains follows, all from one sample in a study of Ad26.COV2.S vaccination and SARS-CoV-2 variants. The protocol was immunoSEQ multiplex PCR, while the TCRdb copy is restricted to in-frame clones and leaves out a portion. The table lists about 280,000 clones, approximately 87% of them singletons, with over 2.5% in the top ten. The sample consisted of peripheral blood, taken in a trial of Ad26.COV2.S vaccine versus placebo. The origin of the receptors is a person between 18 and 65 years old who received the Ad26.COV2.S COVID-19 vaccine or a placebo. The CDR3 runs from the conserved cysteine through the conserved F or W. The D gene is left open where the match is weak. Clone size is shown for a subset of rows, as once, few, many or a class of expanded clone.

CDR3 DNA,CDR3 protein,V gene,clone size,J gene,D gene
TGTGCCAGCAGCCCAAATGACAACAGACAGCAGTTCTTC,CASSPNDNRQQFF,TRBV11-2,once,TRBJ2-1,-
TGCGCCAGCAGCTTATGGACAGACAATGAGCAGTTCTTC,CASSLWTDNEQFF,TRBV5-1,-,TRBJ2-1,-
TGCGCCAGCAGCGACCAACAGGGGGCGGTCGAGCAGTACTTC,CASSDQQGAVEQYF,TRBV5-1,-,TRBJ2-7,TRBD1
TGTGCCAGCAGCTCAACTAGCGGGAGGGCCCCTAGGCCTGACTACTACGAGCAGTACTTC,CASSSTSGRAPRPDYYEQYF,TRBV7-8,-,TRBJ2-7,TRBD2
TGTGCCACCAGCAGAGACTCGCACGAGCAGTACTTC,CATSRDSHEQYF,TRBV15,-,TRBJ2-7,-
TGTGCCAGCAGCCCCAGGACAGCAGATACGCAGTATTTT,CASSPRTADTQYF,TRBV7-2,-,TRBJ2-3,-
TGCGCCAGCAGCCATACACCCCTCACAGATACGCAGTATTTT,CASSHTPLTDTQYF,TRBV4-3,-,TRBJ2-3,-
TGTGCCATTACAGCGCGACCTAACACCGGGGAGCTGTTTTTT,CAITARPNTGELFF,TRBV10-3,once,TRBJ2-2,-
TGTGCCAGCAGCCCCGACGGGGGAGGTCAGCCCCAGCATTTT,CASSPDGGGQPQHF,TRBV27,-,TRBJ1-5,-
TGTGCCAGCAGTTTATTGACTAGCGGGGGGCAAGAGACCCAGTACTTC,CASSLLTSGGQETQYF,TRBV27,-,TRBJ2-5,TRBD2
TGTGCCAGCAGCCAAGGAACAGGGGCCCAGTACTTC,CASSQGTGAQYF,TRBV11-2,-,TRBJ2-7,TRBD1
TGTGCCAGCTCACCATCGGATTTCGCGAACACCGGGGAGCTGTTTTTT,CASSPSDFANTGELFF,TRBV18,-,TRBJ2-2,-
TGTGCCAGTAGTACCCCCCCTCGGGGGGCCAATCAGCCCCAGCATTTT,CASSTPPRGANQPQHF,TRBV19,-,TRBJ1-5,-
TGTGCCAGCAGCTTGTTCCAGGGAGATGAAAAACTGTTTTTT,CASSLFQGDEKLFF,TRBV7-9,-,TRBJ1-4,-
TGTGCCAGATCCGGGACAGGGGGTGCCGAGCAGTACTTC,CARSGTGGAEQYF,TRBV19,-,TRBJ2-7,TRBD1
TGTGCCAGCAGCCAAGATGATGGCTTCTCCAGCTCCTACAATGAGCAGTTCTTC,CASSQDDGFSSSYNEQFF,TRBV14,-,TRBJ2-1,-
TGTGCCAGCAGCTCATCTAGACAGGGGAATCAGCCCCAGCATTTT,CASSSSRQGNQPQHF,TRBV13,-,TRBJ1-5,TRBD1
TGTGCCAGCAGGCCGTTTGGAAGCTCCTACGAGCAGTACTTC,CASRPFGSSYEQYF,TRBV5-4,once,TRBJ2-7,-
TGTGCCAGCAGTGACAGGGGAGCTGGTAATTCACCCCTCCACTTT,CASSDRGAGNSPLHF,TRBV2,-,TRBJ1-6,-
TGTGCCTGGAGGGGGGGTAGCTCCTACAATGAGCAGTTCTTC,CAWRGGSSYNEQFF,TRBV30,-,TRBJ2-1,-
TGTGCCTGGAGTGTGCGTGTAGGAGATACGCAGTATTTT,CAWSVRVGDTQYF,TRBV30,-,TRBJ2-3,-
TGCGCCAGCCGGCGGGGAGACAACTCCTATAATTCACCCCTCCACTTT,CASRRGDNSYNSPLHF,TRBV5-1,-,TRBJ1-6,-
TGCAGTGCTAGGAAAAACATTCAGTACTTC,CSARKNIQYF,TRBV20-1,-,TRBJ2-4,-
TGTGCCATCTCTTGGGGGGCCCACGGCGAGCAGTACTTC,CAISWGAHGEQYF,TRBV12-3/TRBV12-4,-,TRBJ2-7,-
TGTGCCAGCAGGACCATGGGAGCGGAGAACAATGAGCAGTTCTTC,CASRTMGAENNEQFF,TRBV6-8,-,TRBJ2-1,-
TGTGCCAGCAACAGGGGACTCTCTGGAAACACCATATATTTT,CASNRGLSGNTIYF,TRBV6-5,-,TRBJ1-3,TRBD1
TGTGCCAGCACCGCTCGACTGGAAGAGACCCAGTACTTC,CASTARLEETQYF,TRBV12-3/TRBV12-4,-,TRBJ2-5,-
TGTGCCAGCAGTCAAAGGGGGATTATACGGACGGGGAGTGAGCAGTTCTTC,CASSQRGIIRTGSEQFF,TRBV6-6,-,TRBJ2-1,-
TGTGCCAGCAGTTCCCGGACAGAGGGGATCTATGGCTACACCTTC,CASSSRTEGIYGYTF,TRBV27,-,TRBJ1-2,-
TGCGCCAGCAGCTTGGTACCGGGACCTCAAGAGACCCAGTACTTC,CASSLVPGPQETQYF,TRBV5-1,-,TRBJ2-5,-
TGTGCCAGTAGCACAGGCTATGGCTACACCTTC,CASSTGYGYTF,TRBV19,-,TRBJ1-2,-
TGTGCCAGCAGCCCCGGGACAGGGTGGACGACCCAGTACTTC,CASSPGTGWTTQYF,TRBV7-2,-,TRBJ2-5,TRBD1
TGCGCCAGCAGCCAAGAGATGGACAGAAAAGAGACCCAGTACTTC,CASSQEMDRKETQYF,TRBV4-3,-,TRBJ2-5,-